The next 21 T cell receptor beta chains were all read from a single sample in a study of blood T cells in healthy people across ages. A second about 6 to 12 cycle PCR used barcoded and J-beta primers. TCRdb analysed the 5' RACE reads with MiXCR anew, one entry per CDR3 protein. This table has approximately 680,000 distinct CDR3 sequences, 32% appearing once. Sequenced sample: blood. The receptors were sampled from a woman of 80 years or more in good health.

The V call is TRBV10-3, the J call TRBJ2-7, with TRBD2 matching over 8 bases. The trim removed 3 bases at V and 7 bases at J, leaving 14 bases unmatched. The CDR3 length is 16 residues. Germline V gene sequence: CDR1 ENHRY, CDR2 SYGVKD. CDR3 nucleotides: TGTGCCATCAGTGAAAATTCGGGGGGGGCGGGTAATGAGCAGTACTTC. It specifies CAISENSGGAGNEQYF.

This chain joins TRBV4-2 and TRBJ2-5; 9 bases line up with TRBD2. CDR3 length equals 16 residues. Germline CDR1 and CDR2: LGHNA and YNFKEQ. With 0 bases clipped from V and 11 bases from J, the junction kept 13 bases outside the gene matches. In nucleotides, the CDR3 is TGTGCCAGCAGCCAAGATCTTGGGCGGGGGGGGAATGAGCAGTACTTC. Residues: CASSQDLGRGGNEQYF.

This clonotype occurred many times. The rearrangement uses TRBV6-6 and TRBJ2-7, with D possibly being TRBD1 or TRBD2 (5 bases each). CDR1 and CDR2 from the germline V gene are MNHNY and SVGAGI (reference sequence). The germline V and J ends were trimmed by 6 bases and 6 bases, with 21 bases remaining between them. This CDR3 is built from 15 residues. CDR3 bases: TGTGCCAGCAGCCCCGCGCAGGGACGTAGGAGCGAGCAGTACTTC. The encoded protein is CASSPAQGRRSEQYF.

This clonotype was recorded a few times. This sequence joins TRBV27 and TRBJ1-5, with a weak D call TRBD1 (6 bases). Germline CDR1 and CDR2: MNHEY and SMNVEV (reference sequence). The CDR3 runs 15 residues. The V gene lost 6 bases and the J gene lost 2 bases, with 14 bases spanning the gap. The CDR3 protein is CASSRGTGRNQPQHF. In DNA, the CDR3 is TGTGCCAGCAGCAGGGGAACAGGTCGCAATCAGCCCCAGCATTTT.

On this clonotype: This may stem from a read error, because a much larger clone lies one nucleotide away. V usage is TRBV7-2 and J usage is TRBJ1-2; D perhaps matches TRBD1 (5 bases). The length of the CDR3 is 13 residues. V gave up 7 bases and J gave up 5 bases, with 14 bases separating them. From germline, CDR1 is SGHTA and CDR2 FQGNSA. The CDR3 sequence is CASTFRERYGYTF. In nucleotides, the CDR3 is TGTGCCAGCACGTTCAGGGAAAGATATGGCTACACCTTC.

This clonotype was detected ten times or more. This chain joins TRBV5-8 and TRBJ1-2, with D perhaps TRBD1 (5 bases). Per germline, CDR1 SGHTS and CDR2 YDEGEE. Trimming shortened V by 4 bases and J by 2 bases, and 15 bases separated the two germline ends. CDR3 length equals 15 residues. CDR3: CASSAGRAENYGYTF. DNA for the CDR3: TGTGCCAGCAGCGCAGGGCGGGCAGAAAACTATGGCTACACCTTC. Full variable domain (rest looked up from reference TRBV5-8 and TRBJ1-2): EAGVTQSPTHLIKTRGQQATLRCSPISGHTSVYWYQQALGLGLQFLLWYDEGEERNRGNFPPRFSGRQFPNYSSELNVNALELEDSALYLCASSAGRAENYGYTFGSGTRLTVV.

This clonotype was seen only a few times. The chain joins TRBV5-6 to TRBJ1-6; the match to TRBD1 covers 9 bases. The J segment lost 7 bases and the V segment lost 3 bases, leaving 2 bases of the junction unmatched. This CDR3 has 14 amino acids. CDR1 is SGHDT and CDR2 is YYEEEE in the germline V gene. This chain's CDR3 is CASSWTGENSPLHF. The CDR3 DNA is TGTGCCAGCAGCTGGACAGGGGAAAATTCACCCCTCCACTTT.

The genes are TRBV30 and TRBJ2-1, with D perhaps matching TRBD2 (5 bases). The CDR3 is 17 residues long. Trimming took 1 base from V and 0 from J, leaving 16 bases between them. Germline V gene data show CDR1 as GTSNPN and CDR2 as SVGIG (reference sequence). CDR3 residues: CAWSGGTDFSSYNEQFF. As DNA, the CDR3 is TGTGCCTGGAGTGGGGGTACGGACTTTTCCTCCTACAATGAGCAGTTCTTC.

This clonotype was seen a handful of times. The V gene is TRBV12-3 or TRBV12-4, the J gene TRBJ1-4, with unresolved D. Trimming shortened V by 4 bases and J by 2 bases, and 17 bases separated the two germline ends. This CDR3 spans 17 amino acids. The CDR3 DNA follows: TGTGCCAGCAGTTCGACTGAGGCCGGGCCGACTAATGAAAAACTGTTTTTT. This codes for CASSSTEAGPTNEKLFF.

This clonotype was seen ten or more times. The genes are TRBV7-9 and TRBJ2-1, with 7 bases aligning to TRBD1. Germline V gene data show CDR1 as SEHNR and CDR2 as FQNEAQ (reference sequence). This CDR3 has 16 amino acids. Trimming took 1 base from V and 4 from J; bases not matched to a gene: 7. The DNA for the CDR3 is TGTGCCAGCAGCTTAGTCGACAGGGAAATTTACAATGAGCAGTTCTTC. Protein: CASSLVDREIYNEQFF. Drawing the rest from reference TRBV7-9 and TRBJ2-1, the complete variable domain is DTGVSQNPRHKITKRGQNVTFRCDPISEHNRLYWYRQTLGQGPEFLTYFQNEAQLEKSRLLSDRFSAERPKGSFSTLEIQRTEQGDSAMYLCASSLVDREIYNEQFFGPGTRLTVL.

This clonotype was detected many times. At one end the junction does not follow the germline gene, possibly because of a read error. J is TRBJ2-1 and V is TRBV5-1, with a possible D match to TRBD2 (5 bases). Germline V gives CDR1 SGHRS, CDR2 YFSETQ. There are 11 residues in the CDR3. The CDR3, as DNA: TGTGCCAGCAGCTCGGGAAATGAGCAGTTCTTC. It encodes CASSSGNEQFF.

Comments on this clonotype: Just one base apart from a much larger clone, this may be a read error. Since no conserved phenylalanine or tryptophan closes the CDR3, a read error is the likely cause. CDR3 nucleotide sequence: TGCAGCACCACTCCCGGGGGCAGGGGTTTAGAAGGCTACACCTTA. Translating it yields CSTTPGGRGLEGYTL. V usage is TRBV29-1 and J usage is TRBJ1-2, with D maybe TRBD1 (6 bases). Germline V gives CDR1 SQVTM, CDR2 ANQGSEA. The length of the CDR3 is 15 residues. Deletions cut 8 bases from V and 8 bases from J, with 27 bases between.

This clonotype appeared many times. This chain connects TRBV5-1 to TRBJ2-5; possibly TRBD1 or TRBD2 for D (5 bases each). Germline assignment: CDR1 SGHRS and CDR2 YFSETQ. The ends were cut back, 4 bases at V and 3 bases at J, with 16 bases in the middle. The CDR3 has 15 residues. This CDR3 reads CASSRSQGDEETQYF. In DNA form, the CDR3 reads TGCGCCAGCAGCCGTAGCCAGGGAGATGAAGAGACCCAGTACTTC.

The table lists this clonotype with many counts. The chain recombines TRBV20-1 with TRBJ2-1; D unclear. This CDR3 has 12 amino acids. Per germline, CDR1 DFQATT and CDR2 SNEGSKA (reference sequence). Deletions cut 2 bases from V and 9 bases from J, with 11 bases between. In DNA, the CDR3 is TGCAGTGCTAGACGCGGCCCAGGTGAGCAGTTCTTC. Protein: CSARRGPGEQFF.

On this clonotype itself: A read error is possible here, since a much larger clone lies one base away. The chain joins TRBV29-1 to TRBJ2-5; D is possibly TRBD1 (8 bases). The length of the CDR3 is 12 residues. The V gene's germline CDR1 is SQVTM and CDR2 ANQGSEA. The CDR3 DNA reads TGCAGCGTTACAGGGGGGGGAGAGACCCTGTACTTC. Translating it yields CSVTGGGETLYF.

This clonotype was observed at least ten times. The genes are TRBV19 and TRBJ2-5; possible D gene TRBD1, 6 bases. With 3 bases removed from V and 4 bases from J, the gap between germline ends came to 12 bases. This CDR3 has 14 residues. Germline V gene lookup returns CDR1 LNHDA and CDR2 SQIVND (reference sequence). This CDR3 reads CASSIRTRGETQYF. Written as DNA, the CDR3 is TGTGCCAGTAGTATTCGGACCAGGGGAGAGACCCAGTACTTC. Based on the CDR3 plus reference TRBV19 and TRBJ2-5, the full variable domain is DGGITQSPKYLFRKEGQNVTLSCEQNLNHDAMYWYRQDPGQGLRLIYYSQIVNDFQKGDIAEGYSVSREKKESFPLTVTSAQKNPTAFYLCASSIRTRGETQYFGPGTRLLVL.

This clonotype was observed many times. The V call is TRBV29-1, the J call TRBJ2-1; the match to TRBD2 covers 7 bases. Per the germline V gene, CDR1 is SQVTM and CDR2 is ANQGSEA. The CDR3 contains 14 residues. Trimming took 8 bases from V and 5 from J; bases not matched to a gene: 12. The CDR3 protein is CSTASGTWNNEQFF. The CDR3, as DNA: TGCAGCACCGCTAGCGGAACCTGGAACAATGAGCAGTTCTTC.

The chain carries TRBV29-1 and TRBJ2-3; possible D gene TRBD1, 7 bases. CDR3 length: 13 amino acids. V was clipped by 7 bases and J by 8 bases, with 19 bases between them. The germline V gene encodes CDR1 SQVTM and CDR2 ANQGSEA. In DNA form, the CDR3 reads TGCAGCGGCAGCCCCGCTCAGGGGGGTACGCAGTATTTT. Translation: CSGSPAQGGTQYF.

This clonotype was seen more than once but under ten times. V usage is TRBV4-2 and J usage is TRBJ1-3; unclear D gene. This CDR3 has 16 amino acids. The V end lost 0 bases, the J end lost 0 bases, and 9 bases lay between the germline ends. The V gene's germline CDR1 is LGHNA and CDR2 YNFKEQ. CDR3 residues: CASSQDQERSGNTIYF. The CDR3 nucleotides are TGTGCCAGCAGCCAAGATCAGGAGCGCTCTGGAAACACCATATATTTT.

This clonotype was seen only a few times. This chain links TRBV6-1 with TRBJ2-3; maybe TRBD2 (6 bases). CDR1 is MNHNS and CDR2 is SASEGT in the germline V gene. There are 14 residues in the CDR3. Trimming left V 5 bases short and J 4 bases short, with 13 bases between. This chain's CDR3 is CASSRTGVPDTQYF. CDR3 in DNA: TGTGCCAGCAGTCGAACGGGGGTCCCAGATACGCAGTATTTT.

About this clonotype itself: This may come from a read error, since a much larger clone is one base off. The chain recombines TRBV7-8 with TRBJ2-5; the D gene is possibly TRBD1 (5 bases). V lost 2 bases and J 11 bases, leaving 18 bases between the germline ends. This CDR3 region has 14 residues. Germline V gene data show CDR1 as SGHVS and CDR2 as FQNEAQ. CDR3 residues: CASSLFRGGNEQYF. In DNA, the CDR3 is TGTGCCAGCAGCTTATTTAGGGGTGGCAATGAGCAGTACTTC.